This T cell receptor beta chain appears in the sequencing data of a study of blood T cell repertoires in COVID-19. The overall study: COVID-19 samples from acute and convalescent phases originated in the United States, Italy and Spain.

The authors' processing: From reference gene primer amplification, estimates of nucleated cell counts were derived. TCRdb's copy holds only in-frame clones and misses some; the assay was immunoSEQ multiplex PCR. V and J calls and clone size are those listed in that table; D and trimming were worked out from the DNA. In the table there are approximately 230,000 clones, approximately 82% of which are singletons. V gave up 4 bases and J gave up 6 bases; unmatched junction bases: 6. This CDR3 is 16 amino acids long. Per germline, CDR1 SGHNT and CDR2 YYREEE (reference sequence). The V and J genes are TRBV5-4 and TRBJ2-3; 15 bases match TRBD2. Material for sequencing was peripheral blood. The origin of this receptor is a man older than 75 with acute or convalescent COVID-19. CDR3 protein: CASSPGLAGGEDTQYF. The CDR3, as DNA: TGTGCCAGCAGCCCTGGACTAGCGGGGGGGGAGGATACGCAGTATTTT.